These 8 T cell receptor beta chains share one sample of origin, sequenced in a study of blood T cells in healthy people across ages. The authors ran a second PCR of about 7 to 11 cycles using a sample-barcoded 5' primer and a J-beta primer mix. TCRdb re-called the 5' RACE reads with MiXCR, one entry per CDR3 protein. The table shows roughly 930,000 distinct CDR3 sequences, with approximately 49% occurring only once. The sample consisted of blood. The receptors here all came from a man between 25 and 39 years old in good health.

The CDR3 DNA reads TGTGCCAGCAGCCCCGGAGTGAGGAAGAGCTCCTATAATTCACCCCTCCACTTT. It yields the protein CASSPGVRKSSYNSPLHF. The V and J genes are TRBV9 and TRBJ1-6; D gene ambiguous. V lost 4 bases and J lost 0, with 17 bases in between. The CDR3 runs 18 residues. The V gene's germline CDR1 is SGDLS and CDR2 YYNGEE.

This sequence joins TRBV6-2 or TRBV6-3 and TRBJ2-1, with D hard to call. V lost 8 bases and J 6 bases, leaving 5 bases between the germline ends. CDR3 length: 10 amino acids. The germline CDR1 and CDR2 sequences are MNHEY and SVGEGT. The CDR3 loop is CASGANEQFF. The CDR3 coding sequence is TGTGCCAGCGGAGCCAATGAGCAGTTCTTC.

The chain couples TRBV5-1 to TRBJ2-7, with D perhaps matching TRBD2 (6 bases). Germline V gives CDR1 SGHRS, CDR2 YFSETQ. Trimming took 0 bases from V and 0 from J, leaving 10 bases between them. The CDR3 runs to 15 residues. The chain's CDR3 is CASSLVGGFSYEQYF. CDR3 nucleotide sequence: TGCGCCAGCAGCTTGGTGGGGGGATTCTCCTACGAGCAGTACTTC. Full variable domain (rest looked up from reference TRBV5-1 and TRBJ2-7): KAGVTQTPRYLIKTRGQQVTLSCSPISGHRSVSWYQQTPGQGLQFLFEYFSETQRNKGNFPGRFSGRQFSNSRSEMNVSTLELGDSALYLCASSLVGGFSYEQYFGPGTRLTVT.

V usage is TRBV20-1 and J usage is TRBJ2-7; D ambiguous. Germline V gene data show CDR1 as DFQATT and CDR2 as SNEGSKA (reference sequence). This CDR3 comprises 13 residues. Trimming pared 6 bases from V and 2 bases from J, leaving 14 bases between. The CDR3 region has the DNA TGCAGTGCCCTCCGACACAGCCCCTACGAGCAGTACTTC. Protein product: CSALRHSPYEQYF.

The gene calls are TRBV5-1 and TRBJ2-5, with no clear D. CDR3 length equals 15 residues. V was shortened by 0 bases and J by 1 base, with 10 bases between the two germline ends. Germline-derived CDR1 and CDR2 are SGHRS and YFSETQ. DNA of the CDR3: TGCGCCAGCAGCTTGGCCGGCAACAGCCAAGAGACCCAGTACTTC. Its protein is CASSLAGNSQETQYF.

This clonotype turned up a few times. The rearrangement uses TRBV20-1 and TRBJ2-1, with D possibly matching TRBD1 (7 bases). Trimming cost V 3 bases and J 10 bases, with 25 bases left between them. The CDR3 consists of 16 residues. Germline CDR1 and CDR2: DFQATT and SNEGSKA (reference sequence). The CDR3 DNA sequence: TGCAGTGCTAGTCCCGGGGGACAGCGGGCCCTAAAGGAGCAGTTCTTC. Its protein product is CSASPGGQRALKEQFF.

As for this clonotype: Relative to the germline gene, one junction end is altered; a read error may explain this. The rearrangement joins TRBV20-1 to TRBJ2-3; no clear D gene. This CDR3 is built from 13 residues. The V gene's germline CDR1 is DFQATT and CDR2 SNEGSKA (reference sequence). Here the CDR3 DNA reads TGCAGTGCTTCTGCCCGCGTCACAGAGACGCAGTATTTT. This gives the protein CSASARVTETQYF.

V is TRBV20-1 and J is TRBJ1-6; 7 nucleotides line up with TRBD1. CDR3 length: 15 residues. J was trimmed by 5 bases and V by 3 bases; bases with no gene match: 7. The germline CDR1 and CDR2 sequences are DFQATT and SNEGSKA (reference sequence). CDR3 sequence reads: CSARFTGANNSPLHF. The CDR3 coding sequence is TGCAGTGCTAGGTTTACAGGGGCGAATAATTCACCCCTCCACTTT.